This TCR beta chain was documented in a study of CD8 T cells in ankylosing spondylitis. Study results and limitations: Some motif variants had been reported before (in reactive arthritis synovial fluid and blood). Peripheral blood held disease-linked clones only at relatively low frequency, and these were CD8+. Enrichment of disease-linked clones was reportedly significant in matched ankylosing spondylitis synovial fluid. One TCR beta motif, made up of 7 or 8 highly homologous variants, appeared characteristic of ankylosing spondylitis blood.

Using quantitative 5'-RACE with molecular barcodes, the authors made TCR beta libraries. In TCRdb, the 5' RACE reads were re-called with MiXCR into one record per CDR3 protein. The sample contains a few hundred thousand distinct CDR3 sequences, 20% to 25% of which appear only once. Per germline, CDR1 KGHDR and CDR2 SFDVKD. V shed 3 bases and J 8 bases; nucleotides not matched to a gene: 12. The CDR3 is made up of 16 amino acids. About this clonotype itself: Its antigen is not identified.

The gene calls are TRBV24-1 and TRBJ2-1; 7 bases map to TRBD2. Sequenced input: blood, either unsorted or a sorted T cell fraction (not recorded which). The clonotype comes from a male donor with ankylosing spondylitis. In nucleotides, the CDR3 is TGTGCCACCAGTGATGGAGGCGGGAGAATTCAGGATGAGCAGTTCTTC. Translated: CATSDGGGRIQDEQFF.